These 29 T cell receptor beta chains came from one sample sequenced in a study of cytotoxic CD8 clonotypes in ibrutinib-treated CLL. Clones were sequenced by immunoSEQ multiplex PCR, and TCRdb holds only the in-frame ones, with some missing. The table records roughly 49,000 clones, 70% to 90% of them present only once. The sequencing used PBMCs, collected after 24 months of ibrutinib treatment. These receptors all stem from a human donor with chronic lymphocytic leukemia.

The V call is TRBV28, the J call TRBJ1-3, with D possibly being TRBD1 (6 bases). This CDR3 region has 18 residues. CDR1 MDHEN and CDR2 SYDVKM come from the germline V gene. Between the trimmed V and J ends, which lost 1 base and 4 bases, there was a span of 20 bases. The CDR3 DNA reads as TGTGCCAGCAGTTTATCTCGGATGGGGGCCCGCAAGGGAAACACCATATATTTT. It translates to CASSLSRMGARKGNTIYF. Based on the CDR3 plus reference TRBV28 and TRBJ1-3, the full variable domain is DVKVTQSSRYLVKRTGEKVFLECVQDMDHENMFWYRQDPGLGLRLIYFSYDVKMKEKGDIPEGYSVSREKKERFSLILESASTNQTSMYLCASSLSRMGARKGNTIYFGEGSWLTVV.

The chain combines TRBV19 with TRBJ2-5; tentatively, D is TRBD1 or TRBD2 (5 bases each). V lost 8 bases and J 4 bases, leaving 11 bases between the germline ends. The germline gives CDR1 LNHDA, CDR2 SQIVND (reference sequence). The CDR3 length is 12 residues. The CDR3 sequence: CASGGRGETQYF. The CDR3 nucleotides read TGTGCCAGTGGGGGACGGGGAGAGACCCAGTACTTC.

The rearrangement links TRBV9 to TRBJ2-5; D is unclear. Germline V gives CDR1 SGDLS, CDR2 YYNGEE. The CDR3 is 11 amino acids. The V end lost 4 bases, the J end lost 1 base, and 2 bases lay between the germline ends. CDR3 region: CASSTQETQYF. The CDR3 DNA is TGTGCCAGCAGCACCCAAGAGACCCAGTACTTC.

The genes are TRBV6-5 and TRBJ2-3, with D perhaps given as TRBD1 or TRBD2 (6 bases each). The germline V gene has CDR1 MNHEY and CDR2 SVGAGI. Between the trimmed V and J ends, which lost 0 bases and 2 bases, there was a span of 12 bases. The length of the CDR3 is 16 residues. CDR3 DNA: TGTGCCAGCAGTTACTCGTCGGCGGGACACACAGATACGCAGTATTTT. This sequence encodes CASSYSSAGHTDTQYF.

The V call is TRBV19, the J call TRBJ2-5; D might be TRBD2 (5 bases). Germline CDR1 is LNHDA and CDR2 is SQIVND (reference sequence). This CDR3 has 15 residues. Trimming pared 4 bases from V and 2 bases from J, leaving 14 bases between. The CDR3 nucleotides are TGTGCCAGTAGTAGGGCGGGCTCGCTACAAGAGACCCAGTACTTC. Translating it yields CASSRAGSLQETQYF.

V gene TRBV7-7 combines with J gene TRBJ2-5; TRBD2 matches at 7 bases. The germline CDR1 and CDR2 sequences are SSHAT and FNYEAQ (reference sequence). This CDR3 is built from 16 residues. V lost 5 bases to trimming and J lost 2 bases; unmatched junction nucleotides: 11. In nucleotides, the CDR3 is TGTGCCAGCAGCCCCCGCTCTAGCGGACAACAAGAGACCCAGTACTTC. Its protein product is CASSPRSSGQQETQYF.

The chain employs TRBV29-1 and TRBJ2-3; D perhaps matches TRBD1 (6 bases). CDR1 and CDR2 from the germline V gene are SQVTM and ANQGSEA. This CDR3 region has 13 residues. The V end was cut by 8 bases, the J end by 0 bases, with 12 bases between. This chain's CDR3 is CSMTGESTDTQYF. The CDR3 DNA reads as TGCAGCATGACAGGTGAAAGCACAGATACGCAGTATTTT.

This chain uses TRBV6-1 with TRBJ2-1, with 11 bases that match TRBD2. V lost 4 bases, J lost 5 bases, and 13 bases stayed unmatched. The CDR3 runs 18 residues. Germline CDR1 is MNHNS and CDR2 is SASEGT. CDR3 sequence: CASSALGGTSGGNNEQFF. The CDR3 nucleotides are TGTGCCAGCAGTGCCTTAGGGGGGACTAGCGGAGGGAACAATGAGCAGTTCTTC.

The chain joins TRBV30 to TRBJ1-5; D is unclear. CDR1 and CDR2 from the germline V gene are GTSNPN and SVGIG (reference sequence). This CDR3 spans 16 amino acids. Trimming pared 2 bases from V and 2 bases from J, leaving 16 bases between. The CDR3: CAWSLDGSWGNQPQHF. The CDR3 DNA reads as TGTGCCTGGAGTTTAGACGGCAGTTGGGGCAATCAGCCCCAGCATTTT.

This clone was found a few times. V and J are TRBV18 and TRBJ2-7; a possible D gene is TRBD1 (6 bases). V was pared by 3 bases and J by 7 bases, with 16 bases between. This CDR3 comprises 14 residues. CDR1 is KGHSH and CDR2 is LQKENI in the germline V gene. The CDR3, as DNA: TGTGCCAGCTCACCCGGCAGGGGAGTGAGGGAGCAGTACTTC. Protein sequence: CASSPGRGVREQYF.

V usage is TRBV12-5 and J usage is TRBJ1-5, with D unclear. CDR3 length: 13 residues. Germline V lookup: CDR1 LGHNT, CDR2 FRNRAP. The V and J ends lost 5 bases and 5 bases respectively, with 10 bases between them. CDR3 residues: CASGLALDQPQHF. CDR3 nucleotide sequence: TGTGCTAGTGGTCTGGCACTAGATCAGCCCCAGCATTTT.

The CDR3 spells CASSLDRSGEQYF. CDR3 DNA sequence: TGTGCCAGCAGCTTAGACAGGTCGGGCGAGCAGTACTTC. The rearrangement uses TRBV11-3 and TRBJ2-7; D unresolved. The V and J ends lost 0 bases and 6 bases respectively, with 9 bases between them. Germline V gene lookup returns CDR1 SGHNT and CDR2 YENEEA. The CDR3 spans 13 residues.

CDR3 region: CSVGDRVGGELFF. The DNA for the CDR3 is TGCAGCGTGGGGGACAGGGTCGGCGGGGAGCTGTTTTTT. The chain joins TRBV29-1 to TRBJ2-2; 9 nucleotides line up with TRBD1. CDR1 is SQVTM and CDR2 is ANQGSEA in the germline V gene. V lost 6 bases to trimming and J lost 7 bases; unmatched junction nucleotides: 6. The CDR3 loop spans 13 amino acids.

The CDR3 sequence is CASSLGTSGELFF. The CDR3 coding sequence is TGTGCCAGCAGCTTAGGGACCTCCGGGGAGCTGTTTTTT. V usage is TRBV11-3 and J usage is TRBJ2-2; D remains ambiguous. The CDR3 is made up of 13 amino acids. Per the germline V gene, CDR1 is SGHNT and CDR2 is YENEEA. The V gene lost 1 base and the J gene lost 6 bases, with 6 bases spanning the gap.

V gene TRBV5-4 combines with J gene TRBJ1-2; a weak D match, TRBD1 (6 bases). This CDR3 region has 14 residues. Trimming left V 4 bases short and J 6 bases short, with 16 bases between. CDR1 is SGHNT, CDR2 YYREEE, per germline (reference sequence). The CDR3 spells CASSPGVLDHGYTF. DNA for the CDR3: TGTGCCAGCAGCCCAGGGGTGCTGGACCATGGCTACACCTTC.

The chain has TRBV5-5 and TRBJ1-5; 7 bases fit TRBD1. V shed 5 bases, J shed 4 bases, and the junction held 3 bases outside the gene matches. The CDR3 totals 13 residues. Germline V CDR1 and CDR2: SGHKS, YYEKEE (reference sequence). The CDR3 protein is CASSPGGNQPQHF. The CDR3 DNA reads TGTGCCAGCAGTCCAGGGGGTAATCAGCCCCAGCATTTT.

The chain is built from TRBV28 and TRBJ1-2; D remains unclear. The germline V gene encodes CDR1 MDHEN and CDR2 SYDVKM. Trimming pared 0 bases from V and 8 bases from J, leaving 16 bases between. The length of the CDR3 is 15 residues. CDR3 loop: CASSLWSTRGGGYTF. The CDR3, as DNA: TGTGCCAGCAGTTTATGGTCGACCCGGGGAGGCGGCTACACCTTC.

The genes are TRBV5-8 and TRBJ2-1, with no clear D. V was cut by 0 bases and J by 5 bases, with 12 bases left in between. The V gene's germline CDR1 is SGHTS and CDR2 YDEGEE. CDR3 length: 15 amino acids. The DNA for the CDR3 is TGTGCCAGCAGCTTGGGGACCAAAGTTGACAATGAGCAGTTCTTC. It translates to CASSLGTKVDNEQFF.

This clone was picked up a small number of times. The chain is built from TRBV7-9 and TRBJ2-3; no definite D call. Germline assignment: CDR1 SEHNR and CDR2 FQNEAQ (reference sequence). This CDR3 is 14 amino acids long. V was shortened by 5 bases and J by 4 bases, with 13 bases between the two germline ends. The CDR3 region has the DNA TGTGCCAGCAGCACTGACGGTATGGCAGATACGCAGTATTTT. Its translation is CASSTDGMADTQYF.

This clone was observed a few times. The CDR3: CASTGRGEGETQYF. The CDR3 region has the DNA TGTGCCAGTACAGGCAGGGGAGAAGGAGAGACCCAGTACTTC. V usage is TRBV19 and J usage is TRBJ2-5; D perhaps matches TRBD1 (6 bases). Trimming left V 7 bases short and J 4 bases short, with 16 bases between. The CDR3 sequence is 14 residues long. CDR1 and CDR2 (germline): LNHDA, SQIVND (reference sequence).

The rearrangement links TRBV7-8 to TRBJ2-1; maybe TRBD2 (7 bases). Germline values: CDR1 SGHVS, CDR2 FQNEAQ. The CDR3 runs 17 residues. Trimming stripped 0 bases from V and 7 bases from J, with 19 bases between. The CDR3 is CASSLALWEGGLNEQFF. The CDR3 nucleotides read TGTGCCAGCAGCTTAGCGTTGTGGGAGGGGGGATTGAATGAGCAGTTCTTC.

The rearrangement uses TRBV29-1 and TRBJ1-1; TRBD1 might be the D (6 bases). Germline CDR1 SQVTM, CDR2 ANQGSEA. The CDR3 has 12 residues. The V gene lost 3 bases and the J gene lost 11 bases, with 16 bases spanning the gap. The CDR3 reads CSVDTQARGAFF. DNA for the CDR3: TGCAGCGTTGATACCCAGGCGAGGGGGGCTTTCTTT.

The V gene is TRBV6-5, the J gene TRBJ1-4; D remains ambiguous. This CDR3 contains 14 residues. Trimming cost V 6 bases and J 0 bases, with 8 bases left between them. CDR1 and CDR2 (germline): MNHEY, SVGAGI. CDR3 in amino acids: CASRLDATNEKLFF. CDR3 nucleotides: TGTGCCAGCAGATTAGATGCAACTAATGAAAAACTGTTTTTT.

This clone turned up a few times. The CDR3: CASSFGDTEAFF. The CDR3 nucleotides are TGTGCCAGCAGTTTCGGGGACACTGAAGCTTTCTTT. The V gene is TRBV6-1, the J gene TRBJ1-1, with D uncertain. The length of the CDR3 is 12 residues. V lost 5 bases to trimming and J lost 3 bases, with 7 bases between them. Germline CDR1 MNHNS, CDR2 SASEGT.

The gene calls are TRBV14 and TRBJ2-5, with D hard to call. Trimming cost V 0 bases and J 1 base, with 12 bases left between them. CDR1 is SGHDN, CDR2 FVKESK, per germline. The CDR3 contains 16 residues. The CDR3 here is CASSQESWWVQETQYF. The CDR3 DNA reads TGTGCCAGCAGCCAAGAATCTTGGTGGGTCCAAGAGACCCAGTACTTC.

The CDR3 nucleotides are TGCGCCAGCAGTGGGCCCGGGGTCTCCTACGAGCAGTACTTC. Its protein product is CASSGPGVSYEQYF. This chain joins TRBV10-2 and TRBJ2-7; D perhaps matches TRBD2 (5 bases). The germline CDR1 and CDR2 sequences are WSHSY and SAAADI. With 4 bases removed from V and 0 bases from J, the gap between germline ends came to 10 bases. The length of the CDR3 is 14 residues.

This chain links TRBV11-2 with TRBJ1-1, with a tentative D call TRBD1 (5 bases). Deletions cut 5 bases from V and 4 bases from J, with 17 bases between. This CDR3 is built from 15 residues. Germline V gene lookup returns CDR1 SGHAT and CDR2 FQNNGV. CDR3 in amino acids: CASSPQGLQATEAFF. The CDR3 region has the DNA TGTGCCAGCAGCCCTCAGGGACTCCAGGCCACTGAAGCTTTCTTT.

The count of this clone is one. This chain links TRBV2 with TRBJ1-5, with 9 bases matching TRBD1. Germline CDR1 and CDR2: SNHLY and FYNNEI. The CDR3 runs 15 residues. V shed 7 bases, J shed 3 bases, and the junction held 7 bases outside the gene matches. CDR3 in DNA: TGTGCCAGCACGCTGGACAGGGGTTTCAATCAGCCCCAGCATTTT. It codes for CASTLDRGFNQPQHF.

This clone was seen only once. The CDR3 sequence is CASRSIRTSGDYEQYF. The CDR3 DNA reads as TGTGCCAGCAGATCCATCCGGACTAGCGGGGACTACGAGCAGTACTTC. The chain has TRBV11-2 and TRBJ2-7; TRBD2 matches 12 bases. CDR1 is SGHAT and CDR2 is FQNNGV in the germline V gene. J lost 3 bases, V lost 6 bases, and 9 bases had no gene match. The CDR3 extends over 16 amino acids.